The following is a T cell receptor (beta chain) sequence with its context. This CDR3 is built from 18 residues. With V trimmed by 1 base and J by 3 bases, 12 bases remained unmatched. The germline V gene encodes CDR1 MGHRA and CDR2 YSYEKL. This sample was included in a study of Ad26.COV2.S vaccination and SARS-CoV-2 variants. Only in-frame clones appear in the TCRdb table, and some are missing; sequencing was by immunoSEQ multiplex PCR. Counted here are approximately 410,000 clones, around 92% occurring once; the ten biggest clones make up about 1.6%. The treatment was: about 20 received Ad26.COV2.S at low or high dose, single or two shots; roughly five received placebo; per-sample allocation not given. Sample collection was performed on day 63 after the first vaccine or placebo injection.

The clonotype comes from a person between 18 and 65 years old who received the Ad26.COV2.S COVID-19 vaccine or a placebo. Sequencing was performed on peripheral blood, taken in a trial of Ad26.COV2.S vaccine versus placebo. The V and J genes are TRBV4-1 and TRBJ2-1; TRBD2 matches 7 bases. The CDR3 DNA follows: TGCGCCAGCAGCCAAGGTGAGGTCGGACTAGTGGGCTACAATGAGCAGTTCTTC. Its protein is CASSQGEVGLVGYNEQFF.